The 8 T cell receptor beta chains presented below share a single source sample, sequenced in a study of blood T cell repertoires in COVID-19. The assay was immunoSEQ multiplex PCR, and TCRdb's table has in-frame clones only and misses some. The data contain about 170,000 clones, about four fifths of them singletons. Sample: peripheral blood. These receptors came from a woman of 80 years or more with acute or convalescent COVID-19.

J is TRBJ1-6 and V is TRBV5-4; D is possibly TRBD1 (5 bases). The ends were cut back, 1 base at V and 7 bases at J, with 15 bases in the middle. This CDR3 has 16 residues. CDR1 is SGHNT and CDR2 is YYREEE in the germline V gene (reference sequence). The CDR3: CASSLIGQGGNSPLHF. For the CDR3, the DNA is TGTGCCAGCAGCTTGATAGGGCAGGGTGGAAATTCACCCCTCCACTTT.

The J gene is TRBJ1-5, the V gene TRBV12-3 or TRBV12-4; D gene ambiguous. V was pared by 6 bases and J by 4 bases, with 10 bases between. This CDR3 has 13 residues. The CDR3 reads CASSHDGNQPQHF. In nucleotides, the CDR3 is TGTGCCAGCAGCCATGACGGGAATCAGCCCCAGCATTTT.

V usage is TRBV11-2 and J usage is TRBJ2-7; 8 nucleotides align to TRBD2. The junction had 3 bases not matched to a gene; V was cut back by 1 base and J by 4 bases. CDR3 length: 14 residues. Germline loops: CDR1 SGHAT, CDR2 FQNNGV. CDR3 in amino acids: CASSLGAGVYEQYF. For the CDR3, the DNA is TGTGCCAGCAGCTTAGGAGCGGGGGTTTACGAGCAGTACTTC.

J is TRBJ1-1 and V is TRBV19; TRBD1 is a possible D gene (6 bases). The CDR3 runs to 13 residues. The germline V and J ends were trimmed by 4 bases and 4 bases, with 10 bases remaining between them. From germline, CDR1 is LNHDA and CDR2 SQIVND (reference sequence). In DNA, the CDR3 is TGTGCCAGTAGTAAACAGGGTTTCACTGAAGCTTTCTTT. Its translation is CASSKQGFTEAFF.

The genes are TRBV6-2 or TRBV6-3 and TRBJ1-5; D is ambiguous. Germline CDR1 reads MNHEY; CDR2 reads SVGEGT. Trimming took off 3 bases at V and 10 bases at J, with 13 bases between the two ends. The CDR3 sequence is 13 residues long. CDR3 sequence reads: CASSYTYDRPQHF. In nucleotides, the CDR3 is TGTGCCAGCAGTTATACATACGATCGACCCCAGCATTTT.

The chain combines TRBV7-2 with TRBJ1-4; a weak D match, TRBD1 (5 bases). V lost 1 base to trimming and J lost 7 bases, with 16 bases between them. This CDR3 is 16 amino acids long. CDR1 SGHTA and CDR2 FQGNSA come from the germline V gene. The CDR3 DNA is TGTGCCAGCAGCTTAGAACCGGGACTAAAGGGTGAAAAACTGTTTTTT. This sequence encodes CASSLEPGLKGEKLFF.

This chain connects TRBV4-2 to TRBJ2-3; TRBD2 matches at 11 bases. V trimming: 1 base; J trimming: 2 bases; junction bases outside the gene matches: 2. There are 16 residues in the CDR3. Germline CDR1 reads LGHNA; CDR2 reads YNFKEQ. The CDR3 nucleotides are TGTGCCAGCAGCCAAGTAGCGGGGGGGCCCACAGATACGCAGTATTTT. Its translation: CASSQVAGGPTDTQYF.

The V and J genes are TRBV6-2 or TRBV6-3 and TRBJ1-6, with D tentatively TRBD1 (5 bases). The CDR3 has 14 residues. CDR1 is MNHEY, CDR2 SVGEGT, per germline. The V end was cut by 2 bases, the J end by 9 bases, with 11 bases between. In DNA, the CDR3 is TGTGCCAGCAGTTACGCCCAGGGTGGTTCACCCCTCCACTTT. Its protein product is CASSYAQGGSPLHF.